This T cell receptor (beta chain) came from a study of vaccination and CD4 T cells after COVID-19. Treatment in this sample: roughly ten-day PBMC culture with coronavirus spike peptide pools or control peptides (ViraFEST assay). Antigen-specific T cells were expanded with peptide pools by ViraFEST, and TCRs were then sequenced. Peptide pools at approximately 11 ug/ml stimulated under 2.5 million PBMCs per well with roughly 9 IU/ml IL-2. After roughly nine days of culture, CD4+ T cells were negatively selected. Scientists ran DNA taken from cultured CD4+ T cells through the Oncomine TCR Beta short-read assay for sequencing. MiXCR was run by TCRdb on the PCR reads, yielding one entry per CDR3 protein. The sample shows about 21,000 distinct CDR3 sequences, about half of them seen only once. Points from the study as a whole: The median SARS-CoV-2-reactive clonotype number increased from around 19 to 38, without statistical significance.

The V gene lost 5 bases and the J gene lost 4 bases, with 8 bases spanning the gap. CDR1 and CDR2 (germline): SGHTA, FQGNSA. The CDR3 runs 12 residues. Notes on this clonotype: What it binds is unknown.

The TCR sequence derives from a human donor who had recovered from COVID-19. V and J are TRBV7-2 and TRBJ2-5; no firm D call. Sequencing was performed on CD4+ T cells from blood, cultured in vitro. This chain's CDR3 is CASSLTTETQYF. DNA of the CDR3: TGTGCCAGCAGCCTGACCACAGAGACCCAGTACTTC. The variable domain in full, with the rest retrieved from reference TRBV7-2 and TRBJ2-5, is GAGVSQSPSNKVTEKGKDVELRCDPISGHTALYWYRQSLGQGLEFLIYFQGNSAPDKSGLPSDRFSAERTGGSVSTLTIQRTQQEDSAVYLCASSLTTETQYFGPGTRLLVL.